This entry concerns a single TCR beta chain. The age range of participants was 18 to 89 years, with residence in about two dozen US areas. The CDR3 contains 13 residues. With 5 bases removed from V and 0 bases from J, the gap between germline ends came to 7 bases. From germline, CDR1 is WNHNN and CDR2 SYGVQD (reference sequence). These data belong to a study of blood T cell repertoires in COVID-19. The data were produced by immunoSEQ multiplex PCR, yet TCRdb's version contains in-frame clones alone and is incomplete. The data contain more than 150,000 clones, around four fifths of them seen just once; the ten biggest clones take up roughly 17%.

Sequencing used PBMCs or T cells enriched from blood (not recorded which). The sequence derives from a woman between 45 and 65 years old who had recovered from COVID-19. The chain employs TRBV10-1 and TRBJ1-2; D uncertain. The CDR3 DNA reads TGCGCCAGCAGTAAGACTCCTAACTATGGCTACACCTTC. This sequence encodes CASSKTPNYGYTF.